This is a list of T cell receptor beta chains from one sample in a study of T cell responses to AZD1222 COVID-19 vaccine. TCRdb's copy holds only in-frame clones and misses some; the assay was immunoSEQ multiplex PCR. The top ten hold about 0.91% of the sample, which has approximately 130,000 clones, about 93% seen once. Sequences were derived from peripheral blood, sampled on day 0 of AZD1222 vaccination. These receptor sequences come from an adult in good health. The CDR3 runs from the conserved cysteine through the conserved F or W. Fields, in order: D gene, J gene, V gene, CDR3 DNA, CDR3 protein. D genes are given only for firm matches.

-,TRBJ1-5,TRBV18,TGTGCCAGCTCACCGAGCAATCAGCCCCAGCATTTT,CASSPSNQPQHF
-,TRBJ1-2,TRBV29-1,TGCAGCGTTCTGGACAGTTTTGGCTACACCTTC,CSVLDSFGYTF
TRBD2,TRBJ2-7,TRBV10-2,TGCGCCAGCAGGGGGGGGAGGAGCTCCTACGAGCAGTACTTC,CASRGGRSSYEQYF
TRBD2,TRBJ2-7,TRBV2,TGTGCCAGCAAAGAGGGACTAGCCAGCTCCTACGAGCAGTACTTC,CASKEGLASSYEQYF
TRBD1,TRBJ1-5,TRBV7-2,TGTGCCAGCAGCCCCCAGCTAAGGACAGGGCCTTATAGCAATCAGCCCCAGCATTTT,CASSPQLRTGPYSNQPQHF
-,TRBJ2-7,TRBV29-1,TGCAGCGTAGGGAGGACAGAGTGGGACGAGCAGTACTTC,CSVGRTEWDEQYF
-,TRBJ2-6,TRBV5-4,TGTGCCAGCAGCTTAAGCTCTGGGGCCAACGTCCTGACTTTC,CASSLSSGANVLTF
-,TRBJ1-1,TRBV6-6,TGTGCCAGCAGTTACGATTTGGGCGACAATCTAGCTTTCTTT,CASSYDLGDNLAFF
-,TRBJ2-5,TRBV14,TGTGCCAGCAGCCAAGCGGGGAACCAGGGAACCCAGTACTTC,CASSQAGNQGTQYF
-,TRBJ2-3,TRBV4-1,TGCGCCAGCAAGGACGTCTCCACAGATACGCAGTATTTT,CASKDVSTDTQYF
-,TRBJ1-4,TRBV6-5,TGTGCCAGCACCCACTTGATGGGCCGGAATGAAAAACTGTTTTTT,CASTHLMGRNEKLFF
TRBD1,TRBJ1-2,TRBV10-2,TGCGCCAGCAGTGGGGGACAGGGTGGATATGGCTACACCTTC,CASSGGQGGYGYTF
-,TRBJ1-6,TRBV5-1,TGCGCCAGCAGCTCTGGGGCCAGGGGAACCTATAATTCACCCCTCCACTTT,CASSSGARGTYNSPLHF
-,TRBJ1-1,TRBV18,TGTGCCAGCTCACTATCGCAGAGCGGGGTAGATGCTTTCTTT,CASSLSQSGVDAFF
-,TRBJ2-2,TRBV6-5,TGTGCCAGCAGGAGCTATCCCGGGGAGCTGTTTTTT,CASRSYPGELFF
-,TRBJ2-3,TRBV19,TGTGCCAGTTCGGGGGAAAGGGGCACAGATACGCAGTATTTT,CASSGERGTDTQYF
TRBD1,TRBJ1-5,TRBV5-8,TGTGCCAGCAGCGCCTACAGGGGAAGCAATCAGCCCCAGCATTTT,CASSAYRGSNQPQHF
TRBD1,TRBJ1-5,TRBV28,TGTGCCAGCAGTTCCCAGGGACAGGGCAGCAATCAGCCCCAGCATTTT,CASSSQGQGSNQPQHF
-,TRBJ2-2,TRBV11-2,TGTGCCAGCAGCTTAGTGCAGGGGTCCGGGGAGCTGTTTTTT,CASSLVQGSGELFF
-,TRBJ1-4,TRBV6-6,TGTGCCAGCAGTTACTCGAATGAAAAACTGTTTTTT,CASSYSNEKLFF
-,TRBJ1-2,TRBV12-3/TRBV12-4,TGTGCCAGCAGTTTCGAGGGGTTGGGGGGCTACACCTTC,CASSFEGLGGYTF
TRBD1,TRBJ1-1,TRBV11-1,TGTGCCAGCAGCCGGGGACAGGGGGGTAACACTGAAGCTTTCTTT,CASSRGQGGNTEAFF
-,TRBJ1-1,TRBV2,TGTGCCAGCAGTGAATTCAGGGGCGACACTGAAGCTTTCTTT,CASSEFRGDTEAFF
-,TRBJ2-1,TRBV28,TGTGCCAGCAGTTCCTCGAGTGGTGAGCAGTTCTTC,CASSSSSGEQFF